This passage covers 32 T cell receptor beta chains from one sample sequenced in a study of spatial heterogeneity in lung cancer. Study results and limitations: Intratumoral expanded alpha and beta TCR counts were found to track tumor mutation counts.

MiXCR, run by TCRdb on the 5' RACE reads, gives a single entry per CDR3 protein. The profile shows 10,000 to 15,000 distinct CDR3 sequences, around 6.1% of them singletons. No antigens are known for them. The sample's time point: sample taken at primary tumor resection. Here the sequenced sample was lung tumor tissue, taken at surgery. Receptors were obtained from a female donor with early-stage non-small cell lung cancer.

The V and J genes are TRBV7-2 and TRBJ2-2, with TRBD2 as a possible D gene (6 bases). The CDR3 is 13 residues long. Germline CDR1 is SGHTA and CDR2 is FQGNSA. Trimming shortened V by 5 bases and J by 6 bases, and 10 bases separated the two germline ends. The CDR3 reads CASSPRLAGELFF. The CDR3 DNA reads as TGTGCCAGCAGCCCAAGACTAGCCGGGGAGCTGTTTTTT.

This clonotype was seen many times. DNA for the CDR3: TGTGCCAGCAGTTACGCCGGGACGGTGAGCTCCTACGAGCAGTACTTC. Translation gives CASSYAGTVSSYEQYF. The V and J genes are TRBV12-3 or TRBV12-4 and TRBJ2-7, with D perhaps given as TRBD1 or TRBD2 (5 bases each). The V end was cut by 4 bases, the J end by 0 bases, with 16 bases between. The CDR3 covers 16 residues.

This clonotype was counted ten times or more. The CDR3 here is CASSHPRGVSGYTF. The CDR3 DNA reads TGTGCCAGCAGCCACCCCAGGGGAGTCAGTGGCTACACCTTC. The chain has TRBV3-1 and TRBJ1-2; TRBD1 might be the D (6 bases). The V end lost 3 bases, the J end lost 7 bases, and 15 bases lay between the germline ends. The CDR3 sequence is 14 residues long. CDR1 and CDR2 (germline): LGHDT, YNNKEL (reference sequence).

By sample share, this clonotype is medium-sized. CDR3 residues: CASSKIAGGPAKNIQYF. CDR3 sequence (DNA): TGTGCCAGCAGCAAGATAGCGGGAGGGCCGGCCAAAAACATTCAGTACTTC. The rearrangement uses TRBV7-2 and TRBJ2-4; TRBD2 agrees at 11 bases. The CDR3 totals 17 residues. Unmatched junction bases numbered 7, after V lost 5 bases and J lost 1 base. Germline CDR1 and CDR2: SGHTA and FQGNSA.

By share, this clonotype counts as medium-sized. J is TRBJ2-7 and V is TRBV11-2; 7 positions match TRBD1. The length of the CDR3 is 15 residues. CDR1 is SGHAT, CDR2 FQNNGV, per germline. After removal of 5 bases from V and 3 bases from J, the junction contained 10 bases not matched to a gene. CDR3: CASSQTGQAFYEQYF. Here the CDR3 DNA reads TGTGCCAGCAGCCAGACCGGACAGGCCTTCTACGAGCAGTACTTC.

The rearrangement uses TRBV12-3 or TRBV12-4 and TRBJ2-4, with D possibly being TRBD1 (7 bases). The CDR3 length is 14 residues. Trimming took 3 bases from V and 7 from J, leaving 13 bases between them. The CDR3 region has the DNA TGTGCCAGCAGTTTGAAGGGGGCGGGGAACATTCAGTACTTC. The encoded protein is CASSLKGAGNIQYF.

This clonotype showed up many times. J is TRBJ2-2 and V is TRBV6-5, with D maybe TRBD2 (6 bases). Trimming removed 2 bases at V and 4 bases at J, with 14 bases between. This CDR3 region has 16 residues. Germline CDR1 reads MNHEY; CDR2 reads SVGAGI. DNA for the CDR3: TGTGCCAGCAGTTACGTTACGGGAGCCGCCACCGGGGAGCTGTTTTTT. It codes for CASSYVTGAATGELFF.

This clonotype was seen ten or more times. V gene TRBV9 combines with J gene TRBJ2-2, with a tentative D call TRBD1 (5 bases). The germline V gene encodes CDR1 SGDLS and CDR2 YYNGEE. The CDR3 totals 15 residues. Trimming removed 4 bases from V and 4 bases from J, with 14 bases in between. In DNA form, the CDR3 reads TGTGCCAGCAGCCCGCTGGTAACAGGCACCGGGGAGCTGTTTTTT. Protein product: CASSPLVTGTGELFF.

The V call is TRBV6-5, the J call TRBJ1-3, with 9 bases lining up with TRBD1. The CDR3 spans 15 residues. V lost 7 bases and J lost 2; bases outside the gene matches: 6. Germline loops: CDR1 MNHEY, CDR2 SVGAGI. The CDR3 region has the DNA TGTGCCAGCAAGACGGACAGGGGCACTGGAAACACCATATATTTT. Its protein is CASKTDRGTGNTIYF.

The chain couples TRBV6-1 to TRBJ2-7, with 9 bases lining up with TRBD1. The CDR3 has 15 amino acids. The junction had 7 bases not matched to a gene; V was cut back by 6 bases and J by 1 base. Germline loops: CDR1 MNHNS, CDR2 SASEGT. In DNA, the CDR3 is TGTGCCAGCAGCAACGGACAGGGGATTTCCTACGAGCAGTACTTC. Translated, it gives CASSNGQGISYEQYF.

V gene TRBV30 combines with J gene TRBJ2-3; the match to TRBD2 covers 12 bases. This CDR3 is 14 amino acids long. V trimming: 2 bases; J trimming: 5 bases; junction bases outside the gene matches: 2. Germline V lookup: CDR1 GTSNPN, CDR2 SVGIG (reference sequence). The CDR3 sequence is CAWSTSGGRDTQYF. In DNA, the CDR3 is TGTGCCTGGAGTACTAGCGGGGGGAGAGATACGCAGTATTTT.

This clonotype ranks as medium-sized. This chain joins TRBV29-1 and TRBJ1-1, with no clear D. This CDR3 region has 13 residues. CDR1 SQVTM and CDR2 ANQGSEA come from the germline V gene. Trimming removed 0 bases from V and 1 base from J, with 6 bases in between. CDR3 sequence reads: CSVEEGRNTEAFF. The CDR3 nucleotides are TGCAGCGTTGAAGAGGGTCGGAACACTGAAGCTTTCTTT.

This clonotype qualifies as medium-sized. V is TRBV10-1 and J is TRBJ2-3; TRBD2 agrees at 10 bases. The CDR3 runs to 15 residues. The germline V gene has CDR1 WNHNN and CDR2 SYGVQD (reference sequence). The V gene end was trimmed by 5 bases and the J gene end by 1 base; junction bases not matched to a gene: 3. For the CDR3, the DNA is TGCGCCAGCAGTCGAGGACTAGCGGGCACAGATACGCAGTATTTT. Amino acid sequence: CASSRGLAGTDTQYF.

This clonotype was recorded at least ten times. This rearrangement joins TRBV10-3 to TRBJ2-7; 14 bases align to TRBD2. Losses at the gene ends were 4 bases for V and 6 bases for J; bases not matched to a gene: 8. The CDR3 is 16 amino acids. Germline V CDR1 and CDR2: ENHRY, SYGVKD. The CDR3 region has the DNA TGTGCCATCAGTGGCCACCCGGGACTAGCGGGAGTCGAGCAGTACTTC. This encodes CAISGHPGLAGVEQYF.

This clonotype came up many times. This chain joins TRBV19 and TRBJ2-1, with D perhaps matching TRBD2 (5 bases). CDR1 and CDR2 (germline): LNHDA, SQIVND (reference sequence). V was shortened by 5 bases and J by 4 bases, with 24 bases between the two germline ends. The CDR3 extends over 18 amino acids. Here the CDR3 reads CASSPFPVQVPGYNEQFF. As DNA, the CDR3 is TGTGCCAGTAGTCCCTTCCCCGTTCAGGTCCCGGGGTACAATGAGCAGTTCTTC.

This clonotype showed up many times. The CDR3 here is CASSVGLRGGETQYF. The CDR3 nucleotides read TGTGCCAGCAGCGTCGGGCTCCGCGGAGGGGAGACCCAGTACTTC. The chain employs TRBV9 and TRBJ2-5; tentatively, D is TRBD2 (6 bases). The CDR3 has 15 residues. Per the germline V gene, CDR1 is SGDLS and CDR2 is YYNGEE. The ends were cut back, 2 bases at V and 5 bases at J, with 16 bases in the middle.

Many counts were recorded for this clonotype. An end of the junction differs from the germline gene, which may be a read error. This sequence joins TRBV20-1 and TRBJ1-4; TRBD1 agrees at 9 bases. The CDR3 contains 11 residues. The germline gives CDR1 DFQATT, CDR2 SNEGSKA (reference sequence). CDR3 bases: TGCAGTGCTTATGGACAGGGGCCGCCGTCGTTT. Translated, it gives CSAYGQGPPSF.

By frequency in the sample, this clonotype is medium-sized. The chain couples TRBV18 to TRBJ2-5; 7 bases map to TRBD1. Germline values: CDR1 KGHSH, CDR2 LQKENI. This CDR3 is 14 amino acids long. The V and J ends lost 5 bases and 4 bases, in that order; junction bases with no gene match: 7. The CDR3 here is CASSATGFRETQYF. CDR3 sequence (DNA): TGTGCCAGCTCAGCGACAGGGTTTCGAGAGACCCAGTACTTC.

V usage is TRBV11-2 and J usage is TRBJ2-3; 8 bases are shared with TRBD2. J gave up 0 bases and V 1 base, and 3 bases lay outside the gene matches. The CDR3 contains 16 residues. Germline lookup yields CDR1 SGHAT and CDR2 FQNNGV. The CDR3 sequence: CASSLVPSGSTDTQYF. The CDR3 DNA sequence: TGTGCCAGCAGCTTAGTTCCTAGCGGGAGCACAGATACGCAGTATTTT. Looking up the rest from reference TRBV11-2 and TRBJ2-3 gives the full variable domain: EAGVAQSPRYKIIEKRQSVAFWCNPISGHATLYWYQQILGQGPKLLIQFQNNGVVDDSQLPKDRFSAERLKGVDSTLKIQPAKLEDSAVYLCASSLVPSGSTDTQYFGPGTRLTVL.

The chain has TRBV7-2 and TRBJ2-7; 12 positions match TRBD2. The CDR3 is 15 residues long. Looked up from germline, CDR1 is SGHTA and CDR2 is FQGNSA. V shed 3 bases and J 3 bases; nucleotides not matched to a gene: 3. This CDR3 reads CASSFRTSGDYEQYF. CDR3 in DNA: TGTGCCAGCAGCTTCCGGACTAGCGGGGACTACGAGCAGTACTTC.

At least ten counts were recorded for this clonotype. The rearrangement links TRBV7-8 to TRBJ2-1, with TRBD2 identical over 10 bases. This CDR3 is 17 amino acids long. The germline V gene encodes CDR1 SGHVS and CDR2 FQNEAQ. V gave up 2 bases and J gave up 9 bases; unmatched junction bases: 13. The CDR3 DNA reads TGTGCCAGCAGCTTATGGCTACTAGCGGGAATTGGGGGTGAGCAGTTCTTC. Translating it yields CASSLWLLAGIGGEQFF.

The chain recombines TRBV7-2 with TRBJ1-2; D ambiguous. The V and J ends lost 2 bases and 4 bases respectively, with 11 bases between them. This CDR3 contains 14 residues. The germline V gene has CDR1 SGHTA and CDR2 FQGNSA. CDR3 residues: CASSLTEDIYGYTF. The CDR3 region has the DNA TGTGCCAGCAGCTTAACCGAAGACATCTATGGCTACACCTTC.

This clonotype was found many times. V gene TRBV19 combines with J gene TRBJ2-2, with D possibly being TRBD2 (5 bases). The germline V gene encodes CDR1 LNHDA and CDR2 SQIVND (reference sequence). This CDR3 contains 14 residues. The V end lost 10 bases, the J end lost 3 bases, and 15 bases lay between the germline ends. CDR3 DNA sequence: TGTGCCACCAACTCAAAGAGGGACACCGGGGAGCTGTTTTTT. It specifies CATNSKRDTGELFF. Supplemented by reference TRBV19 and TRBJ2-2, the full variable domain reads DGGITQSPKYLFRKEGQNVTLSCEQNLNHDAMYWYRQDPGQGLRLIYYSQIVNDFQKGDIAEGYSVSREKKESFPLTVTSAQKNPTAFYLCATNSKRDTGELFFGEGSRLTVL.

In its sample, this clonotype is medium-sized. This chain links TRBV28 with TRBJ1-2; D not resolved. The length of the CDR3 is 11 residues. Looked up from germline, CDR1 is MDHEN and CDR2 is SYDVKM. Between the trimmed V and J ends, which lost 4 bases and 2 bases, there was a span of 2 bases. Here the CDR3 DNA reads TGTGCCAGCAGTTCCAACTATGGCTACACCTTC. Translation gives CASSSNYGYTF.

In this sample, this clonotype turned up many times. This chain joins TRBV6-5 and TRBJ1-1, with D unclear. Germline V gene lookup returns CDR1 MNHEY and CDR2 SVGAGI. This CDR3 region has 15 residues. Trimming shortened V by 4 bases and J by 1 base, and 13 bases separated the two germline ends. CDR3 sequence reads: CASSSLAQGNTEAFF. Here the CDR3 DNA reads TGTGCCAGCAGTTCGCTCGCCCAAGGGAACACTGAAGCTTTCTTT.

This clonotype is categorized as medium-sized. The V gene is TRBV24-1, the J gene TRBJ2-2; TRBD2 might be the D (5 bases). The germline V gene has CDR1 KGHDR and CDR2 SFDVKD. The V end was cut by 9 bases, the J end by 6 bases, with 7 bases between. The CDR3 loop spans 11 amino acids. CDR3 in amino acids: CATERAGELFF. For the CDR3, the DNA is TGTGCCACCGAGAGGGCCGGGGAGCTGTTTTTT.

About this clonotype: No DNA is shown, since the ends of the CDR3 on it are uncertain; the CDR3 is the one TCRdb lists. CDR3 region: CSAGVGTGAYYF. V is TRBV20-1 and J is TRBJ2-7; TRBD1, the table's D call, was not compared with the DNA. Both ends counted, the CDR3 spans 12 residues. Per germline, CDR1 DFQATT and CDR2 SNEGSKA (reference sequence).

Sample share makes this clonotype medium-sized (0.01 to 0.1%). This chain uses TRBV25-1 with TRBJ2-5; 7 bases map to TRBD1. Germline CDR1 MGHDK, CDR2 SYGVNS. The CDR3 spans 14 residues. V gave up 5 bases and J gave up 4 bases; unmatched junction bases: 7. CDR3 nucleotides: TGTGCCAGCAGTACCACAGGGGTAGGAGAGACCCAGTACTTC. Its translation is CASSTTGVGETQYF.

This clonotype has ten or more counts. The V call is TRBV27, the J call TRBJ1-6; the D gene is possibly TRBD1 (5 bases). This CDR3 is 17 amino acids long. V gave up 1 base and J gave up 0 bases, with 10 bases separating them. Germline V gene lookup returns CDR1 MNHEY and CDR2 SMNVEV (reference sequence). The CDR3: CASSLLFDSSYNSPLHF. Here the CDR3 DNA reads TGTGCCAGCAGTTTATTGTTCGACAGCTCCTATAATTCACCCCTCCACTTT.

By sample share, this clonotype is medium-sized (0.01 to 0.1%). The genes are TRBV6-2 or TRBV6-3 and TRBJ1-5; no clear D. CDR3 length: 11 residues. The V end was cut by 4 bases, the J end by 12 bases, with 10 bases between. The germline CDR1 and CDR2 sequences are MNHEY and SVGEGT. In DNA form, the CDR3 reads TGTGCCAGCAGTTTGAAGGGCCACCAGCATTTT. Its protein is CASSLKGHQHF.

By share of the sample, this clonotype is medium-sized (0.01 to 0.1%). V and J are TRBV7-3 and TRBJ1-1, with D perhaps matching TRBD1 (5 bases). Germline CDR1 reads SGHTA; CDR2 reads FQGTGA. Trimming pared 1 base from V and 0 bases from J, leaving 9 bases between. There are 15 residues in the CDR3. CDR3 coding DNA: TGTGCCAGCAGCTTAATGGGGGGTGTGAACACTGAAGCTTTCTTT. Amino acid sequence: CASSLMGGVNTEAFF.

Ten or more counts support this clonotype. This chain joins TRBV2 and TRBJ1-2; tentatively, D is TRBD1 (5 bases). The CDR3 totals 13 residues. Germline lookup yields CDR1 SNHLY and CDR2 FYNNEI. Deletions cut 10 bases from V and 8 bases from J, with 20 bases between. The chain's CDR3 is CATRPGLGTGYTF. CDR3 bases: TGTGCCACCAGACCGGGGCTGGGTACAGGCTACACCTTC.